Following are 3 T cell receptor beta chains from one sample sequenced in a study of PD-1 blockade in classical Hodgkin lymphoma. There was relapse after autologous stem cell transplantation in every patient, and there was variation in brentuximab vedotin exposure. Assay: immunoSEQ multiplex PCR; the TCRdb copy retains only in-frame clones and omits some. This sample yields 75,000 to 100,000 clones, of which approximately 80% are seen a single time; around 17% belongs to the top ten. The sample consisted of peripheral blood mononuclear cells (PBMCs), taken before the second cycle of nivolumab. The origin of the receptors is a human donor with classical Hodgkin lymphoma.

The chain uses TRBV11-2 and TRBJ2-4, with D possibly TRBD1 on 5 matching bases. CDR1 is SGHAT, CDR2 FQNNGV, per germline. The CDR3 totals 13 residues. The V gene lost 5 bases and the J gene lost 8 bases, with 13 bases spanning the gap. The CDR3 coding sequence is TGTGCCAGCAGCCTTAGGCAGGGTTACATTCAGTACTTC. Protein sequence: CASSLRQGYIQYF. Together with reference TRBV11-2 and TRBJ2-4, the CDR3 gives the full variable domain: EAGVAQSPRYKIIEKRQSVAFWCNPISGHATLYWYQQILGQGPKLLIQFQNNGVVDDSQLPKDRFSAERLKGVDSTLKIQPAKLEDSAVYLCASSLRQGYIQYFGAGTRLSVL.

V and J are TRBV19 and TRBJ2-7, with a possible D match to TRBD1 (5 bases). Trimming cost V 1 base and J 3 bases, with 7 bases left between them. The CDR3 is made up of 13 amino acids. Germline-derived CDR1 and CDR2 are LNHDA and SQIVND (reference sequence). This chain's CDR3 is CASSIGGYYEQYF. The CDR3 coding sequence is TGTGCCAGTAGTATAGGGGGCTACTACGAGCAGTACTTC.

The rearrangement links TRBV6-6 to TRBJ2-7, with D perhaps being TRBD1 or TRBD2 (5 bases each). Looked up from germline, CDR1 is MNHNY and CDR2 is SVGAGI (reference sequence). Trimming removed 6 bases at V and 0 bases at J, with 18 bases between. The CDR3 consists of 16 residues. The CDR3 sequence is CASSSPGTTSSYEQYF. The CDR3 nucleotides are TGTGCCAGCAGCTCCCCCGGGACCACAAGCTCCTACGAGCAGTACTTC.